The rows below give T cell receptor beta chains drawn from one sample of a study of beta chain features in type 1 diabetes. Assay: immunoSEQ multiplex PCR; the TCRdb copy retains only in-frame clones and omits some. The repertoire holds approximately 200,000 clones, 7.5% to 10% seen once, with under 0.045% in the top ten. The specimen sequenced was naive CD4+ T cells from blood. The receptors stem from a woman between 18 and 29 years old in good health. CDR3s include the opening cysteine and the closing phenylalanine or tryptophan. Each record gives: V gene, J gene, CDR3 protein.

TRBV7-8	TRBJ1-1	CASSLGGDTEAFF
TRBV29-1	TRBJ1-1	CSSRGALNTEAFF
TRBV30	TRBJ1-5	CACRTGGQPQHF
TRBV12-5	TRBJ1-1	CASGLGQGKTEAFF
TRBV6-5	TRBJ2-7	CASSYSGPGATYEQYF
TRBV7-9	TRBJ2-4	CASSLVLGLRPGSKNIQYF
TRBV5-1	TRBJ1-1	CASSTTGISNTEAFF
TRBV10-3	TRBJ2-5	CAISPTGVGETQYF
TRBV2	TRBJ2-5	CASSEALQGSGETQYF
TRBV7-9	TRBJ1-6	CASSLGTENSPLHF
TRBV30	TRBJ2-7	CAWSREWGEQYF
TRBV9	TRBJ1-1	CASSVDFRVHGRNTEAFF
TRBV19	TRBJ1-2	CASSPRDRVGGYTF
TRBV5-4	TRBJ2-5	CASSYTSGRGTETQYF
TRBV19	TRBJ2-3	CASSQTSGRADTQYF
TRBV19	TRBJ2-2	CASSLASGTNTGELFF
TRBV7-9	TRBJ1-1	CASSLASGAVGAEAFF
TRBV30	TRBJ2-1	CAFTPGTSGRAYNEQFF
TRBV27	TRBJ2-1	CASRGGPGFEQFF
TRBV27	TRBJ2-7	CASSLSQWNEQYF
TRBV2	TRBJ2-3	CASSLLPVAGGTDTQYF
TRBV5-4	TRBJ2-7	CASSLPGTSGSRREQYF
TRBV2	TRBJ1-1	CASSVQGLDLGTEAFF
TRBV5-1	TRBJ2-1	CASSILADSSYNEQFF
TRBV7-6	TRBJ1-4	CASSYTPWEKLFF
TRBV4-2	.	CASSQDNAASGVISYEQYF
TRBV5-8	TRBJ1-6	CASSHPAGGNSPLHF
TRBV5-1	TRBJ1-3	CASSLTGENTIYF
TRBV12-5	TRBJ2-1	CASGLGWGDEQFF
TRBV5-1	TRBJ2-3	CASRTGQTTDTQYF
TRBV7-9	TRBJ1-4	CASSPRTVRSEKLFF
TRBV6-1	TRBJ2-2	CASSELGLADTGELFF
TRBV7-6	TRBJ2-1	CASSLGGGYNEQFF
TRBV6-5	TRBJ1-1	CASSYYTGGGYTEAFF
TRBV6-1	TRBJ2-5	CAGRTSGSRETQYF
TRBV30	TRBJ1-2	CAWRQGDGYTF
TRBV6-6	TRBJ2-1	CASRDTGAANEQFF
TRBV30	TRBJ1-1	CACQRGGAEAFF
TRBV19	TRBJ2-1	CASSPRTSFNEQFF
TRBV19	TRBJ1-5	CASSMGGRRQPQHF
TRBV7-9	TRBJ1-1	CASSPWGGTNTEAFF
TRBV27	TRBJ2-7	CASSVRGREVGEQYF
TRBV11-2	TRBJ2-5	CASSLGGVETQYF
TRBV19	TRBJ2-5	CASSTAGQIQETQYF
TRBV18	TRBJ1-4	CASSPLSGEATNEKLFF